The sample holds a few counts of the clone carrying this TCR beta chain. Its specificity is not known. These data belong to a study of T cell repertoires in cytomegalovirus infection. TCRdb itself ran the reads through MiXCR, one entry per CDR3 protein. The table has about 160,000 distinct CDR3 sequences, less than 25% seen once. CDR3 length equals 14 residues. With 4 bases clipped from V and 6 bases from J, the junction kept 6 bases outside the gene matches. Germline loops: CDR1 MNHNY, CDR2 SVGAGI (reference sequence). The material was CD8+ T cells from cultured PBMCs, obtained from culture after CMV antigen stimulation. The origin of this receptor is a human donor in good health (CMV status not recorded). Some clones in this sample may be carry-over from other donors' samples. The V call is TRBV6-6, the J call TRBJ1-5; 7 nucleotides align to TRBD1. The chain's CDR3 is CASSLGQSGQPQHF. The CDR3 region has the DNA TGTGCCAGCAGTTTGGGACAGTCGGGTCAGCCCCAGCATTTT.